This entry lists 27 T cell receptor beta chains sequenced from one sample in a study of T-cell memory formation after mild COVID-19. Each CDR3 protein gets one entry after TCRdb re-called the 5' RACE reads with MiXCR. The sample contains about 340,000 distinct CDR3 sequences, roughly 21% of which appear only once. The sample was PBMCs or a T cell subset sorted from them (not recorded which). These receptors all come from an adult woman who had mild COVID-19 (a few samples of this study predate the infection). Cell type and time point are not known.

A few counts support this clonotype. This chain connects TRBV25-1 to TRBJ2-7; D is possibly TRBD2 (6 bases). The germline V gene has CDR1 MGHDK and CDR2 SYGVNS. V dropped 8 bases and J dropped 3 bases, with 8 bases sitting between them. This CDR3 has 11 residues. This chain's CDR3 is CASGGIYEQYF. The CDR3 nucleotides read TGTGCCAGCGGGGGGATCTACGAGCAGTACTTC.

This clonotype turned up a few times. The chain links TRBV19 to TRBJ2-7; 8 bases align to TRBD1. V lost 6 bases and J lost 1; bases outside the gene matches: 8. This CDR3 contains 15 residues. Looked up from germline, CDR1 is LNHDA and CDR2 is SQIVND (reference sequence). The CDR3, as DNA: TGTGCCAGTAGCGCAGGGGGCGGTTGGTCCTACGAGCAGTACTTC. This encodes CASSAGGGWSYEQYF.

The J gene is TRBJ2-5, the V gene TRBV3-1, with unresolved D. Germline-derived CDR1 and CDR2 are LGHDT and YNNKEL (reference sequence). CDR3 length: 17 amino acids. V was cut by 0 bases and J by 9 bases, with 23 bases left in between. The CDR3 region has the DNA TGTGCCAGCAGCCAAGATGAAACGGTAACCCGCCCATTGGCCCAGTACTTC. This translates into CASSQDETVTRPLAQYF.

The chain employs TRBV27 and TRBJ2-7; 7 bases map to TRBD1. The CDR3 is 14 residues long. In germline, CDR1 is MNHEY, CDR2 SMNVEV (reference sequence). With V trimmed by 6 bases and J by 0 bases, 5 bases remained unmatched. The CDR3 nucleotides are TGTGCCAGCAGGCGAGACAGGGACTCCTACGAGCAGTACTTC. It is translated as CASRRDRDSYEQYF.

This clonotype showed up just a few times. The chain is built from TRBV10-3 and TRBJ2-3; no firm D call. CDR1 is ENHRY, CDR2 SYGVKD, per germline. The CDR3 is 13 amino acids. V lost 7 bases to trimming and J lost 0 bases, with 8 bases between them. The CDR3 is CAINRVSTDTQYF. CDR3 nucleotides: TGTGCCATCAACCGGGTGAGCACAGATACGCAGTATTTT.

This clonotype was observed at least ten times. The CDR3 DNA reads as TGCGCCAGCAGATCCGGGACAGGGTCCGAGACCCAGTACTTC. Translated, it gives CASRSGTGSETQYF. The chain has TRBV5-1 and TRBJ2-5; 9 bases fit TRBD1. Trimming removed 5 bases from V and 5 bases from J; junction bases left unmatched: 7. This CDR3 has 14 amino acids. CDR1 is SGHRS and CDR2 is YFSETQ in the germline V gene.

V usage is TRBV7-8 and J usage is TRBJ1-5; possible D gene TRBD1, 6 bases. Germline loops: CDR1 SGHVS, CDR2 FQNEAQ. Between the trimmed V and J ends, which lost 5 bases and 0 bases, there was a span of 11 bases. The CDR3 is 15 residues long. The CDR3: CASSKGGISNQPQHF. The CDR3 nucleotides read TGTGCCAGCAGCAAAGGGGGAATTAGCAATCAGCCCCAGCATTTT.

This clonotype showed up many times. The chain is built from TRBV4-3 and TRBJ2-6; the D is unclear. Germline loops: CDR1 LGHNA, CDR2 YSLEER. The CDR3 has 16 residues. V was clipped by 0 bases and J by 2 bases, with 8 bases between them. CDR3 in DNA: TGCGCCAGCAGCCAAGATCCGGCAGCTGGGGCCAACGTCCTGACTTTC. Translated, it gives CASSQDPAAGANVLTF.

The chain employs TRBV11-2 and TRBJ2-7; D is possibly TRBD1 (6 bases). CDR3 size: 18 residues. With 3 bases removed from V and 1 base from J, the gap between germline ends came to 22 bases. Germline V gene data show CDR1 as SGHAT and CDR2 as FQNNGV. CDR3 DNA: TGTGCCAGCAGCTTGGTATGGGGGCGGCTAGTCTGGTCCTACGAGCAGTACTTC. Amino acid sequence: CASSLVWGRLVWSYEQYF.

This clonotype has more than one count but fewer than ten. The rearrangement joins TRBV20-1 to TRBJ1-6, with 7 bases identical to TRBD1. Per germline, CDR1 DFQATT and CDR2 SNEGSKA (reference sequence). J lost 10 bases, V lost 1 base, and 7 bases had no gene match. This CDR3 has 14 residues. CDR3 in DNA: TGCAGTGCTAGAGGACGGCAGGGGGGCTCACCCCTCCACTTT. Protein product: CSARGRQGGSPLHF.

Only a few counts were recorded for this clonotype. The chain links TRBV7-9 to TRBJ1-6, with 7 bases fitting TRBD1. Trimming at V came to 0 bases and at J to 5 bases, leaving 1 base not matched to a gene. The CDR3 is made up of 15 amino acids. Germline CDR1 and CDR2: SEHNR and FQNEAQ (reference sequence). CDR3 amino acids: CASSLARGHNSPLHF. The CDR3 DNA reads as TGTGCCAGCAGCTTAGCAAGGGGGCATAATTCACCCCTCCACTTT.

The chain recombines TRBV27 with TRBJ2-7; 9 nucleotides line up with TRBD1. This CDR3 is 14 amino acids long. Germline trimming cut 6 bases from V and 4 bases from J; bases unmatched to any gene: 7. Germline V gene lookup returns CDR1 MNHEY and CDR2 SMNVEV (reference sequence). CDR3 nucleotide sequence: TGTGCCAGCAGCGCCGGGACAGGGTCATACGAGCAGTACTTC. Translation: CASSAGTGSYEQYF.

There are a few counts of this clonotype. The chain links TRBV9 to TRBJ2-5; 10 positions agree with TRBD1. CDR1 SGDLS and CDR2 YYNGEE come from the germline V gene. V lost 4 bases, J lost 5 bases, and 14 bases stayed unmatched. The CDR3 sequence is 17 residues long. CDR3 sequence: CASSQRGQGDFGETQYF. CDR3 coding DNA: TGTGCCAGCAGCCAAAGAGGACAGGGGGATTTCGGGGAGACCCAGTACTTC.

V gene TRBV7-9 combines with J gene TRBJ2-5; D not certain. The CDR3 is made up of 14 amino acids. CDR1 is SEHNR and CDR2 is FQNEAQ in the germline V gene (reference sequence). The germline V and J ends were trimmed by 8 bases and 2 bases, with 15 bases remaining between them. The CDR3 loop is CASGPQGTQETQYF. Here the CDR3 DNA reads TGTGCCAGCGGCCCGCAAGGAACTCAAGAGACCCAGTACTTC. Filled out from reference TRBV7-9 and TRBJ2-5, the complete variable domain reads DTGVSQNPRHKITKRGQNVTFRCDPISEHNRLYWYRQTLGQGPEFLTYFQNEAQLEKSRLLSDRFSAERPKGSFSTLEIQRTEQGDSAMYLCASGPQGTQETQYFGPGTRLLVL.

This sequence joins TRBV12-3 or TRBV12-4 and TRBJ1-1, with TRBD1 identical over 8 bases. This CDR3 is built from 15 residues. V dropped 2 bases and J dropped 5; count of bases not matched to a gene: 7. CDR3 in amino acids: CASSLNTGGPTEAFF. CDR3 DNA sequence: TGTGCCAGCAGTTTAAATACAGGGGGGCCGACTGAAGCTTTCTTT.

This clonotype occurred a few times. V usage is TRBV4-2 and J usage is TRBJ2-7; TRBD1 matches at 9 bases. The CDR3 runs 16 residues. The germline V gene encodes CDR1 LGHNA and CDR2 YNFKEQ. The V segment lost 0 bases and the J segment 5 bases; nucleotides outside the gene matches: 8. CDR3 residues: CASSQEARDRDDEQYF. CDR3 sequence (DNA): TGTGCCAGCAGCCAAGAAGCGAGGGACAGGGACGACGAGCAGTACTTC.

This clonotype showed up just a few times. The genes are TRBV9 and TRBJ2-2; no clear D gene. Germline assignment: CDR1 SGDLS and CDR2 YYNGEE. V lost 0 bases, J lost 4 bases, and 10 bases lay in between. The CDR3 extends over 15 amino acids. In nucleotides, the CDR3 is TGTGCCAGCAGCGTAGGCGGCTGGATCACCGGGGAGCTGTTTTTT. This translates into CASSVGGWITGELFF.

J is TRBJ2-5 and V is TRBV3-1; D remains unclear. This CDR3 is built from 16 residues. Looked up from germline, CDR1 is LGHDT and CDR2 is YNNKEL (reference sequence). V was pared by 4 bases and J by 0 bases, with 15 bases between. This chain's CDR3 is CASSPVRLRDQETQYF. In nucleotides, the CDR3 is TGTGCCAGCAGCCCAGTTCGCTTGAGAGACCAAGAGACCCAGTACTTC.

This CDR3 is CASSLQGSRGTEAFF. CDR3 bases: TGTGCCAGCAGCTTACAGGGGTCCCGGGGCACTGAAGCTTTCTTT. The chain couples TRBV7-9 to TRBJ1-1, with D maybe TRBD1 (6 bases). Germline CDR1 SEHNR, CDR2 FQNEAQ (reference sequence). This CDR3 spans 15 amino acids. V was clipped by 2 bases and J by 4 bases, with 14 bases between them.

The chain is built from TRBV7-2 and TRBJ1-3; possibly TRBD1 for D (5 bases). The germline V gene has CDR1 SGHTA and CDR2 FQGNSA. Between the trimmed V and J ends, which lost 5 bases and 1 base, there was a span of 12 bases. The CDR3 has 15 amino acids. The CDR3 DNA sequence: TGTGCCAGCAGCCACGGGGCCAGTTCTGGAAACACCATATATTTT. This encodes CASSHGASSGNTIYF.

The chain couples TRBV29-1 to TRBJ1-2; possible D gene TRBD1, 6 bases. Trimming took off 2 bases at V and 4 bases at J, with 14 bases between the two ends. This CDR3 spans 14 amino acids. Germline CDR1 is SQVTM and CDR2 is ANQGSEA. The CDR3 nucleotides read TGCAGCGTTGAACGTGGGGGGCGAGGCTATGGCTACACCTTC. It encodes CSVERGGRGYGYTF.

The CDR3 spells CASSQVDRGIFSCNQPQHF. For the CDR3, the DNA is TGTGCCAGCAGCCAGGTGGACAGGGGCATTTTTAGCTGCAATCAGCCCCAGCATTTT. V is TRBV14 and J is TRBJ1-5; 9 nucleotides align to TRBD1. The germline CDR1 and CDR2 sequences are SGHDN and FVKESK. After removal of 3 bases from V and 2 bases from J, the junction contained 14 bases not matched to a gene. The CDR3 extends over 19 amino acids. The entire variable domain, with the rest obtained from reference TRBV14 and TRBJ1-5, is as follows: EAGVTQFPSHSVIEKGQTVTLRCDPISGHDNLYWYRRVMGKEIKFLLHFVKESKQDESGMPNNRFLAERTGGTYSTLKVQPAELEDSGVYFCASSQVDRGIFSCNQPQHFGDGTRLSIL.

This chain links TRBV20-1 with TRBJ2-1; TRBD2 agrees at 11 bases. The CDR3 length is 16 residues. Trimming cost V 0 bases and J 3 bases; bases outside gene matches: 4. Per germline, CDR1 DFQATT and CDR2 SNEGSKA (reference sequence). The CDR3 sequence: CSARDRTSGYYNEQFF. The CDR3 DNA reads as TGCAGTGCTAGAGATCGGACTAGCGGGTACTACAATGAGCAGTTCTTC.

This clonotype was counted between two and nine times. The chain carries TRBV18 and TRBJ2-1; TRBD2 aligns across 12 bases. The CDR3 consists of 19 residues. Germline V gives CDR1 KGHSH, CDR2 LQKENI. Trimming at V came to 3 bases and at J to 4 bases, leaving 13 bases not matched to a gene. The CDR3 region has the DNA TGTGCCAGCTCACCGTCGACTAGCGGGAGTCGGGCAGAGTACAATGAGCAGTTCTTC. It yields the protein CASSPSTSGSRAEYNEQFF.

This CDR3 reads CASSFRSNPGFYEQYF. The CDR3 region has the DNA TGTGCCAGCAGCTTCCGTTCGAACCCAGGTTTTTACGAGCAGTACTTC. The V gene is TRBV7-6, the J gene TRBJ2-7; D unresolved. CDR3 length: 16 amino acids. Trimming stripped 3 bases from V and 4 bases from J, with 19 bases between. Germline CDR1 reads SGHVS; CDR2 reads FNYEAQ.

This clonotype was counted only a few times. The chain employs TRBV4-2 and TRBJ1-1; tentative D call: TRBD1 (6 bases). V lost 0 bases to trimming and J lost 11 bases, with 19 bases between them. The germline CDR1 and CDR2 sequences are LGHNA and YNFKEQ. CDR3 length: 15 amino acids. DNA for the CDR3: TGTGCCAGCAGCCAAGATCGCGGTTCCGCAGGGGAGGCTTTCTTT. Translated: CASSQDRGSAGEAFF.

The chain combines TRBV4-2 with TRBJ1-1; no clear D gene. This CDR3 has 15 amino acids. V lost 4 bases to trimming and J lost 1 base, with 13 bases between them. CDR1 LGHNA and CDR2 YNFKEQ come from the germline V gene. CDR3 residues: CASSPPFGRNTEAFF. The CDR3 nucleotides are TGTGCCAGCAGCCCGCCTTTTGGCAGGAACACTGAAGCTTTCTTT.